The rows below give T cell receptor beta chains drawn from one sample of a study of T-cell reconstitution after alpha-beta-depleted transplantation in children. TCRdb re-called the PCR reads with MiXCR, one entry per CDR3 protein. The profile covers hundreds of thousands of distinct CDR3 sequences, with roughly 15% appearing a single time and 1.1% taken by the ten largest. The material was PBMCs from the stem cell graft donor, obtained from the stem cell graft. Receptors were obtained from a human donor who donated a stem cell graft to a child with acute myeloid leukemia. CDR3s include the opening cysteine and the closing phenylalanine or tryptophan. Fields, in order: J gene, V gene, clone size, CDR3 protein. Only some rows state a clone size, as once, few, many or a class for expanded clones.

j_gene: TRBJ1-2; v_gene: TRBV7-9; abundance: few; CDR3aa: CASSSPGTEPDYYGYTF
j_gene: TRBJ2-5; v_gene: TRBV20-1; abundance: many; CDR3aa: CSFSADPLKETQYF
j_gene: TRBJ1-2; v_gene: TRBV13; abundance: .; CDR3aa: CASKGFMDGYTF
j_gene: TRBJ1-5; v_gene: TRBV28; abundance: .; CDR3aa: CASSLIRWGAQHF
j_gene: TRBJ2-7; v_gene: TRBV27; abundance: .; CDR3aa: CASASSRDRGNEQYF
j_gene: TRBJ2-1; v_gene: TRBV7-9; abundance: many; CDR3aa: CASSYSGLEKFF
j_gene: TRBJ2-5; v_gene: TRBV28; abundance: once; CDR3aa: CASRDDMGETQYF
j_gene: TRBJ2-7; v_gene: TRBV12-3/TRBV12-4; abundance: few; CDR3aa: CASSFGGGHEQYF
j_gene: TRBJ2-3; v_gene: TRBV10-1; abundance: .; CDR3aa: CASSDAKPGPTTDTQYF
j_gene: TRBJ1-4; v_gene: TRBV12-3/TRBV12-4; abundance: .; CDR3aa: CASSPANEKLFF
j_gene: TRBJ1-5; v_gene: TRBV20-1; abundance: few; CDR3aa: CSARGGGVSHQPQHF
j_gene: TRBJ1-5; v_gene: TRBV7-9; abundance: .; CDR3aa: CASSLGQGSINQPQHF
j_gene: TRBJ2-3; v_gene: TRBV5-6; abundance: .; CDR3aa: CASSLGRAQYF